This T cell receptor beta chain was recovered during a study of Ad26.COV2.S vaccination and SARS-CoV-2 variants. Study-level background: Each vaccinee took Ad26.COV2.S intramuscularly, once or twice 56 days apart.

The treatment denotes: some 19 received Ad26.COV2.S at low or high dose, single or two shots; about 5 received placebo; per-sample allocation not given. Day 63 after the first vaccine or placebo injection was the time point for sampling. Clones were read by immunoSEQ multiplex PCR, and TCRdb kept only the in-frame ones, dropping some. The sample lists 400,000 to 450,000 clones, approximately 92% occurring once. Trimming removed 2 bases at V and 0 bases at J, with 19 bases between. This CDR3 has 18 residues. CDR1 is SGHAT, CDR2 FQNNGV, per germline. The sequenced sample was peripheral blood, obtained in a trial of Ad26.COV2.S vaccine versus placebo. This TCR came from a person between 18 and 60 years old who received the Ad26.COV2.S COVID-19 vaccine or a placebo. The rearrangement uses TRBV11-2 and TRBJ1-1; a weak D match, TRBD1 (6 bases). The CDR3 coding sequence is TGTGCCAGCAGCTTATACCCTCACCCGACAGGTATGAACACTGAAGCTTTCTTT. It translates to CASSLYPHPTGMNTEAFF.